This record covers a single T cell receptor (beta chain). This sample stems from a study of blood T cell repertoires in COVID-19. At the level of the study: Samples of COVID-19 (acute and convalescent) were obtained from the United States, Italy and Spain. The analysed material was cDNA or gDNA that came from T cells, B-cell-depleted T cells, or PBMCs.

In the source study's methods: The authors estimated nucleated cell counts from reference gene primer amplification. Using immunoSEQ multiplex PCR, the repertoire was profiled, and TCRdb retains in-frame clones only, with some absent. The DNA gave D and trimming, while V, J and clone size come from that table. The data show around 310,000 clones, more than 80% seen once. This CDR3 has 16 amino acids. Trimming removed 4 bases at V and 1 base at J, with 14 bases between. Looked up from germline, CDR1 is MNHEY and CDR2 is SVGEGT. Seattle's enrolled individuals joined amid active infection and were then monitored longitudinally.

The rearrangement uses TRBV6-2 or TRBV6-3 and TRBJ1-3; D not resolved. This TCR derives from a woman in her twenties or thirties with COVID-19, enrolled during active disease. Sequencing used peripheral blood. CDR3 amino acids: CASSLVRKRSGNTIYF. The CDR3 DNA reads as TGTGCCAGCAGTTTGGTGCGCAAGCGATCTGGAAACACCATATATTTT.